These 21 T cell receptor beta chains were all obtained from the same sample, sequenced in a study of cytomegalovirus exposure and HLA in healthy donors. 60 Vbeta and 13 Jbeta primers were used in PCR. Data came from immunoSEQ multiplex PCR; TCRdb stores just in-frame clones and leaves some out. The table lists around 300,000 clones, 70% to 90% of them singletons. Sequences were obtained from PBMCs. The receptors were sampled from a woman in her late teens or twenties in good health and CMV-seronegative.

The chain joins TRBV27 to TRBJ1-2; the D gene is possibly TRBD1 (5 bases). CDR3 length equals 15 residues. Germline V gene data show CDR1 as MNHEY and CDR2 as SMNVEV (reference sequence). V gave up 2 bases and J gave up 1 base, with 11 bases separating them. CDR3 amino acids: CASSLTQDYNYGYTF. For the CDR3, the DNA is TGTGCCAGCAGTTTAACACAGGACTATAACTATGGCTACACCTTC.

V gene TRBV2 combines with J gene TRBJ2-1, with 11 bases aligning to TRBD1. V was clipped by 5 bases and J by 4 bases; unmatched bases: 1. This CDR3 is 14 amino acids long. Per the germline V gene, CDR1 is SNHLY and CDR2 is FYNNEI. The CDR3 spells CASSRDRGYNEQFF. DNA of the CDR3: TGTGCCAGCAGTCGGGACAGGGGGTACAATGAGCAGTTCTTC.

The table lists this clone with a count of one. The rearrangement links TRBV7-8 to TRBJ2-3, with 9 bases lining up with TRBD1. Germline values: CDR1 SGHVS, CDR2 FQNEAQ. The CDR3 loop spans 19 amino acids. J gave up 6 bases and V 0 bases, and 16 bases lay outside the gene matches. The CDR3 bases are TGTGCCAGCAGCTTAGCTCGTGTTGGTGTGGGACAGGGCTTGGATACGCAGTATTTT. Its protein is CASSLARVGVGQGLDTQYF.

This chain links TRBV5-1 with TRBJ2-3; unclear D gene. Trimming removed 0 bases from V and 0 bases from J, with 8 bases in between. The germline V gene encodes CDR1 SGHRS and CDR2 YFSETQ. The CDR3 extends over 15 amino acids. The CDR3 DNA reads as TGCGCCAGCAGCTTGGAGGCAGCGAGCACAGATACGCAGTATTTT. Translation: CASSLEAASTDTQYF.

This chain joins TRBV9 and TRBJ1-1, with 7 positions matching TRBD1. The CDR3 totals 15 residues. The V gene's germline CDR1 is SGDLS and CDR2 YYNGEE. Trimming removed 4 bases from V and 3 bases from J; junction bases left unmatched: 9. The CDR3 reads CASSSLDRDHTEAFF. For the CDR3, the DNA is TGTGCCAGCAGCTCCCTAGACAGGGATCACACTGAAGCTTTCTTT.

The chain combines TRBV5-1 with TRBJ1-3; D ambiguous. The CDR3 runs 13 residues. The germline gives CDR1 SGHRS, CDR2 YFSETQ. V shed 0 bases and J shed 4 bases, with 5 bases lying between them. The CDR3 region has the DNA TGCGCCAGCAGCTTGGCCTTGGGAAACACCATATATTTT. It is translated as CASSLALGNTIYF.

In DNA form, the CDR3 reads TGCGCCAGCAGCGCCACTAGCGGACACACCGGGGAGCTGTTTTTT. The encoded protein is CASSATSGHTGELFF. This sequence joins TRBV5-1 and TRBJ2-2; 8 nucleotides align to TRBD2. This CDR3 is 15 amino acids long. CDR1 is SGHRS, CDR2 YFSETQ, per germline. Unmatched junction bases numbered 5, after V lost 4 bases and J lost 3 bases.

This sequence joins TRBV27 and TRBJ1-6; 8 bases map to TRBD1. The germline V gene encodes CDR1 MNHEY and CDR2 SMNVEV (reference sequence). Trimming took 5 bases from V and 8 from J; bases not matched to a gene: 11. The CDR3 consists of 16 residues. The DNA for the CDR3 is TGTGCCAGCAGTCCCCCCCTCAGGGGGCGAGATTCACCCCTCCACTTT. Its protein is CASSPPLRGRDSPLHF.

The CDR3 is CASSVRAANEKLFF. The CDR3 DNA follows: TGTGCCAGCAGCGTACGAGCCGCTAATGAAAAACTGTTTTTT. This rearrangement joins TRBV9 to TRBJ1-4; D unresolved. Germline lookup yields CDR1 SGDLS and CDR2 YYNGEE. There are 14 residues in the CDR3. Trimming took off 1 base at V and 3 bases at J, with 7 bases between the two ends.

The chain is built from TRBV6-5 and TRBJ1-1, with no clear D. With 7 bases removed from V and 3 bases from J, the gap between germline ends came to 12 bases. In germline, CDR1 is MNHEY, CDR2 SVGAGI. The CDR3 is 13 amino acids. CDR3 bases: TGTGCCAGCACCCCAGGCGAATACACTGAAGCTTTCTTT. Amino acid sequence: CASTPGEYTEAFF.

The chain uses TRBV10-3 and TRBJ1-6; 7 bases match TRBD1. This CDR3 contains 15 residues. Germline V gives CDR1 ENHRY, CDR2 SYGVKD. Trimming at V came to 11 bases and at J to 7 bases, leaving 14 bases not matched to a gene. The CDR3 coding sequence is TGTGCCTCTAAGACAGGGAGCGTGAGAAATTCACCCCTCCACTTT. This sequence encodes CASKTGSVRNSPLHF.

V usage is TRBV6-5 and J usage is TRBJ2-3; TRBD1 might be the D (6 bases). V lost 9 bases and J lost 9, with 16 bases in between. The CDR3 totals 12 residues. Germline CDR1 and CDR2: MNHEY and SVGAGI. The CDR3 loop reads CARQGFPETQYF. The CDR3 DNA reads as TGTGCCAGGCAGGGGTTCCCGGAGACGCAGTATTTT.

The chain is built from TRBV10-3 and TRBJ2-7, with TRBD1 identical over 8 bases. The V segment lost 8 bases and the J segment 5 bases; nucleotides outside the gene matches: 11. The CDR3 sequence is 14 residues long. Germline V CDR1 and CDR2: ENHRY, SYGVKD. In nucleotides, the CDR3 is TGTGCCATCCGGGGGACAGGCAATTCTGACGAGCAGTACTTC. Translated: CAIRGTGNSDEQYF.

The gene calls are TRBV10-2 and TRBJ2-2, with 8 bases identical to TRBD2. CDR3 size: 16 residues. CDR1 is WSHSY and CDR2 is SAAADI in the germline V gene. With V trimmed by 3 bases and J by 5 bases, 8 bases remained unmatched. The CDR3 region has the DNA TGCGCCAGCAGTGATTATCTAGCGGGTAAAACCGGGGAGCTGTTTTTT. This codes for CASSDYLAGKTGELFF.

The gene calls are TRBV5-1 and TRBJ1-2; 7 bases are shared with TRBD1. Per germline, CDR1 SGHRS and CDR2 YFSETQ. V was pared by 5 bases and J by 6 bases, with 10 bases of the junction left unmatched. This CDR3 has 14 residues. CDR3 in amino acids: CASSSSGTENGYTF. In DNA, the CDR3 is TGCGCCAGCAGTTCTTCCGGGACAGAAAATGGCTACACCTTC.

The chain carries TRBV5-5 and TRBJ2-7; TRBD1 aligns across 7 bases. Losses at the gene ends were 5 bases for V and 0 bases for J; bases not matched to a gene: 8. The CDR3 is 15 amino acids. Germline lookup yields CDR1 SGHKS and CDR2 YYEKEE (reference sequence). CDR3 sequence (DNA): TGTGCCAGCAGAATAAGACAGGGTAGCTCCTACGAGCAGTACTTC. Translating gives CASRIRQGSSYEQYF.

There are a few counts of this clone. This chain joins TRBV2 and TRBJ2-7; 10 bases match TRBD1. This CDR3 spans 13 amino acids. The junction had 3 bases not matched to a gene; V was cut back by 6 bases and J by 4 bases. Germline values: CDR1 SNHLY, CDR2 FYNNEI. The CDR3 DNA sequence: TGTGCCAGCAGGACAGGGGGCTGGTACGAGCAGTACTTC. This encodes CASRTGGWYEQYF.

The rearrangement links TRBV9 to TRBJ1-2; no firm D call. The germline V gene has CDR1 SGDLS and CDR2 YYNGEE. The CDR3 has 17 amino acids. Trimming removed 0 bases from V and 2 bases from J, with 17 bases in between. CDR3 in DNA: TGTGCCAGCAGCGTAGCCCCCTCAAGGGAGAACAACTATGGCTACACCTTC. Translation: CASSVAPSRENNYGYTF.

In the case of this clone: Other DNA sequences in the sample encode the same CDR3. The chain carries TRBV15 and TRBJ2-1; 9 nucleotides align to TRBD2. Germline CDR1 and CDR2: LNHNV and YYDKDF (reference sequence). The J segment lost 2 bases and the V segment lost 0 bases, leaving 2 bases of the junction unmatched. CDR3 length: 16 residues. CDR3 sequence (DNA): TGTGCCACCAGCAGAGATTCTAGCGGGGCCTACAATGAGCAGTTCTTC. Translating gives CATSRDSSGAYNEQFF.

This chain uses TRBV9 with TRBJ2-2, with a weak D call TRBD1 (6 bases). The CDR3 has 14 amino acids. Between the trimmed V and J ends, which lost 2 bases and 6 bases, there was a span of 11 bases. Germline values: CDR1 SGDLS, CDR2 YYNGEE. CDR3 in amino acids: CASSVYRVAGELFF. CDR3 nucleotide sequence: TGTGCCAGCAGCGTGTACAGGGTAGCCGGGGAGCTGTTTTTT.

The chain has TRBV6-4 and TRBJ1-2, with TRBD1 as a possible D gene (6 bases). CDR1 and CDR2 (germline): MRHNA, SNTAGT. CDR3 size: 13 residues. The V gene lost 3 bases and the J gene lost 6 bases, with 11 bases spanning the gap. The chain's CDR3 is CASSEGGTHGYTF. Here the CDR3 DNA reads TGTGCCAGCAGTGAAGGGGGAACTCATGGCTACACCTTC.